The 15 T cell receptor beta chains below were found in one sample sequenced in a study of T cell repertoires in ileal Crohn's disease. Generated by immunoSEQ multiplex PCR, the TCRdb table keeps only in-frame clones and is missing some. The data hold tens of thousands of clones, with roughly 77% observed a single time. The sequencing sample was made of ileal tissue. These receptor sequences come from an adult with Crohn's disease.

The chain has TRBV18 and TRBJ2-5; a possible D gene is TRBD1 (5 bases). V lost 8 bases and J lost 1, with 8 bases in between. Germline CDR1 and CDR2: KGHSH and LQKENI. The CDR3 extends over 12 amino acids. This CDR3 reads CASRQTQETQYF. CDR3 nucleotide sequence: TGTGCCAGCCGACAGACCCAAGAGACCCAGTACTTC. The complete variable domain, with remaining parts taken from reference TRBV18 and TRBJ2-5, reads NAGVMQNPRHLVRRRGQEARLRCSPMKGHSHVYWYRQLPEEGLKFMVYLQKENIIDESGMPKERFSAEFPKEGPSILRIQQVVRGDSAAYFCASRQTQETQYFGPGTRLLVL.

The V call is TRBV2, the J call TRBJ1-2; 8 bases agree with TRBD1. The CDR3 totals 14 residues. V was clipped by 6 bases and J by 4 bases; unmatched bases: 7. Germline V lookup: CDR1 SNHLY, CDR2 FYNNEI. CDR3 DNA sequence: TGTGCCAGCAGCAGGGACAGGAGTATCTATGGCTACACCTTC. Amino acid sequence: CASSRDRSIYGYTF.

The chain joins TRBV5-6 to TRBJ1-4, with 8 positions matching TRBD1. The length of the CDR3 is 15 residues. CDR1 and CDR2 from the germline V gene are SGHDT and YYEEEE. V dropped 2 bases and J dropped 0; count of bases not matched to a gene: 0. CDR3 protein: CASSLQGATNEKLFF. The CDR3 region has the DNA TGTGCCAGCAGCTTACAGGGGGCAACTAATGAAAAACTGTTTTTT. Full variable domain (missing parts from reference TRBV5-6 and TRBJ1-4): DAGVTQSPTHLIKTRGQQVTLRCSPKSGHDTVSWYQQALGQGPQFIFQYYEEEERQRGNFPDRFSGHQFPNYSSELNVNALLLGDSALYLCASSLQGATNEKLFFGSGTQLSVL.

The chain combines TRBV6-5 with TRBJ1-2; 7 bases fit TRBD1. CDR1 and CDR2 from the germline V gene are MNHEY and SVGAGI. There are 13 residues in the CDR3. Trimming removed 6 bases from V and 6 bases from J; junction bases left unmatched: 7. The DNA for the CDR3 is TGTGCCAGCAGCATGACAGGGATCGATGGCTACACCTTC. Protein sequence: CASSMTGIDGYTF.

This clone showed up just a few times. The V gene is TRBV7-2, the J gene TRBJ2-7; D gene uncertain. The CDR3 is 13 amino acids. V was shortened by 1 base and J by 1 base, with 5 bases between the two germline ends. Germline V lookup: CDR1 SGHTA, CDR2 FQGNSA. CDR3 in amino acids: CASSLGPSYEQYF. The CDR3 coding sequence is TGTGCCAGCAGCTTAGGGCCGTCCTACGAGCAGTACTTC.

The chain employs TRBV5-1 and TRBJ2-6; D is unclear. V lost 4 bases to trimming and J lost 0 bases, with 11 bases between them. Germline V gene data show CDR1 as SGHRS and CDR2 as YFSETQ. The CDR3 is 16 residues long. The CDR3 DNA sequence: TGCGCCAGCAGCCTTCCCCAGGCCTCTGGGGCCAACGTCCTGACTTTC. Protein product: CASSLPQASGANVLTF.

The chain joins TRBV27 to TRBJ1-6; 9 bases agree with TRBD1. CDR1 MNHEY and CDR2 SMNVEV come from the germline V gene (reference sequence). This CDR3 spans 17 amino acids. V shed 5 bases and J 6 bases; nucleotides not matched to a gene: 11. The CDR3 coding sequence is TGTGCCAGCAGTGGACAGGGGACATCGGGGGTTAATTCACCCCTCCACTTT. It yields the protein CASSGQGTSGVNSPLHF.

This clone appeared once. The chain links TRBV27 to TRBJ2-5; D is possibly TRBD1 (6 bases). This CDR3 is 14 amino acids long. Germline V gene sequence: CDR1 MNHEY, CDR2 SMNVEV (reference sequence). V lost 6 bases and J 1 base, leaving 12 bases between the germline ends. The CDR3 coding sequence is TGTGCCAGCAGCCCAGGGGCACGCCAAGAGACCCAGTACTTC. This gives the protein CASSPGARQETQYF.

This clone has more than one count but fewer than ten. The J gene is TRBJ1-6, the V gene TRBV5-1; D is perhaps TRBD1 (6 bases). V shed 1 base and J shed 1 base, with 12 bases lying between them. The CDR3 covers 17 residues. Germline V CDR1 and CDR2: SGHRS, YFSETQ. The CDR3 is CASSLTQGRSYNSPLHF. CDR3 nucleotide sequence: TGCGCCAGCAGCTTGACGCAGGGGCGTTCCTATAATTCACCCCTCCACTTT.

The V and J genes are TRBV19 and TRBJ1-1, with D hard to call. This CDR3 is built from 11 residues. Deletions cut 10 bases from V and 11 bases from J, with 17 bases between. Germline assignment: CDR1 LNHDA and CDR2 SQIVND (reference sequence). CDR3 sequence: CATSSTGLAFF. CDR3 sequence (DNA): TGTGCCACCTCCAGCACGGGTCTGGCTTTCTTT.

The genes are TRBV27 and TRBJ1-6; possible D gene TRBD1, 5 bases. Deletions cut 6 bases from V and 10 bases from J, with 22 bases between. The CDR3 loop spans 16 amino acids. Per germline, CDR1 MNHEY and CDR2 SMNVEV (reference sequence). The DNA of the CDR3 is TGTGCCAGCAGAGGGACTTGGGCCCCGCTTGGATCACCCCTCCACTTT. Translated, it gives CASRGTWAPLGSPLHF.

This clone has a handful of counts. The chain joins TRBV7-9 to TRBJ1-4; 7 bases map to TRBD1. Germline V lookup: CDR1 SEHNR, CDR2 FQNEAQ (reference sequence). CDR3 size: 14 residues. V lost 6 bases to trimming and J lost 8 bases; unmatched junction nucleotides: 9. The CDR3: CASRPTGTGEKLFF. The CDR3 DNA is TGTGCCAGCAGGCCGACAGGGACCGGGGAAAAACTGTTTTTT. Based on the CDR3 plus reference TRBV7-9 and TRBJ1-4, the full variable domain is DTGVSQNPRHKITKRGQNVTFRCDPISEHNRLYWYRQTLGQGPEFLTYFQNEAQLEKSRLLSDRFSAERPKGSFSTLEIQRTEQGDSAMYLCASRPTGTGEKLFFGSGTQLSVL.

The V gene is TRBV7-6, the J gene TRBJ2-7, with D maybe TRBD1 (5 bases). The CDR3 runs 14 residues. With 5 bases removed from V and 2 bases from J, the gap between germline ends came to 13 bases. Germline CDR1 and CDR2: SGHVS and FNYEAQ. The CDR3 nucleotides read TGTGCCAGCAGCCGTGGCGCGGACACCTACGAGCAGTACTTC. Residues: CASSRGADTYEQYF.

The CDR3 region has the DNA TGTGCCAGCAGTGAATTAGTGACCGGGGAGCTGTTTTTT. Its translation is CASSELVTGELFF. J is TRBJ2-2 and V is TRBV6-1, with D unresolved. V shed 2 bases and J shed 5 bases, with 6 bases lying between them. Germline assignment: CDR1 MNHNS and CDR2 SASEGT. This CDR3 has 13 amino acids.

The chain uses TRBV11-1 and TRBJ2-2; D may be TRBD2 (7 bases). Trimming stripped 7 bases from V and 8 bases from J, with 14 bases between. The length of the CDR3 is 13 residues. Germline CDR1 reads SGHAT; CDR2 reads FQDESV (reference sequence). The CDR3 reads CASTGGGAGELFF. Here the CDR3 DNA reads TGTGCCAGCACCGGCGGGGGCGCGGGGGAGCTGTTTTTT.